Listed below are T cell receptor beta chains from one sample, sequenced in a study of neurological immune-mediated disorders. TCRdb reprocessed the 5' RACE reads with MiXCR, giving one entry per CDR3 protein. The sample carries some 60,000 distinct CDR3 sequences, roughly 4.8% recorded once. Sequencing input: PBMCs. These TCRs come from a woman between 50 and 59 years old with multiple sclerosis. The CDR3 runs from the conserved cysteine through the conserved F or W. A D gene is named only where the DNA matches it firmly. The listing skips clone size in some rows; elsewhere it reads once, few, many or a size class.

TRBJ2-5	many	NA	TRBV9	CASSPWTAQETQYF	TGTGCCAGCAGCCCCTGGACAGCCCAAGAGACCCAGTACTTC
TRBJ2-2	many	NA	TRBV29-1	CSVEDRRGPGELFF	TGCAGCGTTGAAGACAGGAGAGGGCCCGGGGAGCTGTTTTTT
TRBJ1-6	many	NA	TRBV5-1	CASSPDSSPLHF	TGCGCCAGCAGCCCGGACAGCTCACCCCTCCACTTT
TRBJ1-4	NA	NA	TRBV20-1	CSARPGGGEKLFF	TGCAGTGCTAGGCCAGGAGGGGGTGAAAAACTGTTTTTT
TRBJ1-5	NA	NA	TRBV3-1	CASSPRWGPDQPQHF	TGTGCCAGCAGTCCACGTTGGGGGCCAGATCAGCCCCAGCATTTT
TRBJ1-5	few	TRBD1	TRBV7-2	CASRGTGGLDQPQHF	TGTGCCAGCAGAGGGACAGGGGGACTCGATCAGCCCCAGCATTTT
TRBJ2-7	many	TRBD1	TRBV6-2/TRBV6-3	CASSNRRTGDSYEQYF	TGTGCCAGCAGTAACCGGAGAACAGGGGACTCCTACGAGCAGTACTTC
TRBJ2-1	few	TRBD2	TRBV20-1	CSAMISGGSFSYNEQFF	TGCAGTGCTATGATTAGCGGGGGTTCCTTCTCCTACAATGAGCAGTTCTTC
TRBJ1-1	NA	NA	TRBV5-1	CASSLIQGLNTEAFF	TGCGCCAGCAGCTTGATTCAGGGACTGAACACTGAAGCTTTCTTT
TRBJ1-4	many	TRBD1	TRBV12-3/TRBV12-4	CASSFGDRDDEKLFF	TGTGCCAGCAGTTTCGGGGACAGGGACGATGAAAAACTGTTTTTT
TRBJ2-7	many	TRBD1	TRBV12-3/TRBV12-4	CASSPPGQYYEQYF	TGTGCCAGCAGTCCTCCGGGACAGTACTACGAGCAGTACTTC
TRBJ2-3	many	NA	TRBV6-4	CASSGGEGTDTQYF	TGTGCCAGCAGTGGGGGCGAAGGCACAGATACGCAGTATTTT
TRBJ2-5	many	NA	TRBV5-1	CASSLMGQQETQYF	TGCGCCAGCAGCTTGATGGGACAACAAGAGACCCAGTACTTC
TRBJ2-3	many	TRBD1	TRBV6-4	CASSPQGDTDTQYF	TGTGCCAGCAGCCCACAGGGGGACACAGATACGCAGTATTTT
TRBJ1-3	many	NA	TRBV6-6	CASSYPRLGVQGSSGNTIYF	TGTGCCAGCAGTTACCCTCGTCTCGGGGTTCAGGGAAGCTCTGGAAACACCATATATTTT
TRBJ1-2	many	TRBD1	TRBV25-1	CASSEYPQGDYTF	TGTGCCAGCAGTGAATATCCCCAGGGGGACTACACCTTC
TRBJ1-4	many	NA	TRBV6-1	CASSDSAGKVSGEKLFF	TGTGCCAGCAGTGATTCGGCAGGGAAAGTTTCGGGCGAAAAACTGTTTTTT
TRBJ2-2	NA	NA	TRBV5-1	CASSPKTAQFANTGELFF	TGCGCCAGCAGCCCCAAGACGGCCCAGTTCGCGAACACCGGGGAGCTGTTTTTT
TRBJ2-4	many	NA	TRBV4-2	CASSQDLALAKNIQYF	TGTGCCAGCAGCCAAGATCTCGCCTTAGCCAAAAACATTCAGTACTTC
TRBJ2-5	many	NA	TRBV20-1	CSATGYAETQYF	TGCAGTGCTACAGGGTATGCGGAGACCCAGTACTTC
TRBJ2-3	many	TRBD1	TRBV5-1	CASSTGQVTDTQYF	TGCGCCAGCAGCACAGGACAGGTCACAGATACGCAGTATTTT
TRBJ2-3	many	TRBD2	TRBV7-2	CASSPLGGGDTQYF	TGTGCCAGCAGCCCCCTTGGCGGGGGGGATACGCAGTATTTT
TRBJ1-2	NA	TRBD1	TRBV20-1	CSAWDRGQNGYTF	TGCAGTGCGTGGGACAGGGGGCAGAATGGCTACACCTTC
TRBJ2-1	many	NA	TRBV20-1	CSARDPYEQFF	TGCAGTGCTAGAGATCCCTATGAGCAGTTCTTC
TRBJ2-3	NA	TRBD2	TRBV20-1	CSARLAGASTDTQYF	TGCAGTGCTAGACTAGCGGGGGCAAGCACAGATACGCAGTATTTT
TRBJ2-7	many	TRBD1	TRBV6-2/TRBV6-3	CASRDRDIYEQYF	TGTGCCAGCCGGGACAGGGATATCTACGAGCAGTACTTC
TRBJ2-3	many	TRBD2	TRBV15	CATSRGAGVSTDTQYF	TGTGCCACCAGCAGAGGAGCGGGGGTTAGCACAGATACGCAGTATTTT
TRBJ2-5	many	NA	TRBV18	CASSPRGGQETQYF	TGTGCCAGCTCACCAAGAGGGGGCCAAGAGACCCAGTACTTC
TRBJ2-2	many	NA	TRBV10-3	CAIRPSGDGTGELFF	TGTGCCATCAGGCCTTCAGGGGATGGTACCGGGGAGCTGTTTTTT
TRBJ1-1	few	TRBD1	TRBV2	CASVNQGASTEAFF	TGTGCCAGCGTAAACCAGGGGGCTAGTACTGAAGCTTTCTTT
TRBJ2-3	many	TRBD2	TRBV20-1	CSAPIAGVNTDTQYF	TGCAGTGCCCCTATAGCGGGGGTAAACACAGATACGCAGTATTTT
TRBJ2-5	many	TRBD2	TRBV20-1	CSATGLAATTQYF	TGCAGTGCAACGGGACTAGCGGCAACGACCCAGTACTTC
TRBJ1-6	many	NA	TRBV6-6	CASTLRDTGNSPLHF	TGTGCCAGCACTCTAAGAGACACGGGTAATTCACCCCTCCACTTT
TRBJ1-2	many	TRBD1	TRBV5-1	CASSLEGTGYGYTF	TGCGCCAGCAGCTTGGAGGGGACAGGCTATGGCTACACCTTC
TRBJ2-1	NA	NA	TRBV5-1	CASSRVEGYNEQFF	TGCGCCAGCAGCCGGGTTGAGGGGTACAATGAGCAGTTCTTC
TRBJ1-1	many	NA	TRBV27	CASSPQEWKNTEAFF	TGTGCCAGCAGCCCTCAAGAGTGGAAGAACACTGAAGCTTTCTTT
TRBJ1-2	many	NA	TRBV12-3/TRBV12-4	CASSLRAGRGPNYGYTF	TGTGCCAGCAGTTTAAGGGCCGGCAGGGGTCCTAACTATGGCTACACCTTC
TRBJ2-5	many	TRBD1	TRBV12-3/TRBV12-4	CASSPFGTGRIETQYF	TGTGCCAGCAGTCCCTTCGGGACAGGGAGGATAGAGACCCAGTACTTC
TRBJ2-3	many	TRBD2	TRBV6-5	CASSYGRGDTDTQYF	TGTGCCAGCAGTTATGGGCGGGGGGACACAGATACGCAGTATTTT
TRBJ1-2	many	NA	TRBV27	CASSLSGQPPGNYGYTF	TGTGCCAGCAGTTTATCAGGGCAGCCGCCGGGGAACTATGGCTACACCTTC
TRBJ2-5	many	NA	TRBV20-1	CSATGQETQYF	TGCAGTGCTACAGGGCAAGAGACCCAGTACTTC
TRBJ2-2	many	NA	TRBV2	CASSRERQTGELFF	TGTGCCAGCAGCCGGGAAAGGCAGACGGGGGAGCTGTTTTTT
TRBJ2-6	many	NA	TRBV15	CATSGGTSGLSGANVLTF	TGTGCCACCAGCGGAGGGACCTCAGGACTCTCTGGGGCCAACGTCCTGACTTTC
TRBJ2-2	many	NA	TRBV29-1	CSVGQTNTGELFF	TGCAGCGTCGGACAGACGAACACCGGGGAGCTGTTTTTT
TRBJ2-1	many	NA	TRBV24-1	CATSGRVHNEQFF	TGTGCCACCAGTGGAAGGGTCCACAATGAGCAGTTCTTC
TRBJ2-3	many	TRBD2	TRBV5-1	CASGPGLAFPDTQYF	TGCGCCAGCGGTCCGGGACTAGCATTTCCAGATACGCAGTATTTT
TRBJ2-1	many	NA	TRBV5-1	CASSLATGPYNNEQFF	TGCGCCAGCAGCTTGGCCACCGGACCTTATAACAATGAGCAGTTCTTC
TRBJ1-5	many	TRBD1	TRBV12-3/TRBV12-4	CASTPNRGSEPQHF	TGTGCCAGCACCCCCAACAGGGGTAGCGAGCCCCAGCATTTT
TRBJ2-4	many	NA	TRBV12-3/TRBV12-4	CASSSDRSENIQYF	TGTGCCAGCAGTTCCGACAGGTCGGAAAACATTCAGTACTTC
TRBJ2-1	NA	NA	TRBV13	CASSAKSYNEQFF	TGTGCCAGCAGCGCAAAATCCTACAATGAGCAGTTCTTC
TRBJ1-2	many	NA	TRBV24-1	CATSDSGDSGSRANYGYTF	TGTGCCACCAGTGATTCGGGCGATTCGGGCAGTAGAGCTAACTATGGCTACACCTTC
TRBJ2-5	many	NA	TRBV7-2	CASSAQGPGAEETQYF	TGTGCCAGCAGCGCCCAAGGGCCTGGAGCTGAAGAGACCCAGTACTTC
TRBJ1-5	many	TRBD1	TRBV24-1	CATSDRTGVNQPQHF	TGTGCCACCAGTGACCGGACAGGCGTCAATCAGCCCCAGCATTTT
TRBJ1-6	many	NA	TRBV6-5	CASSYRTSPGSSYNSPLHF	TGTGCCAGCAGTTACAGAACTTCCCCAGGGAGCTCCTATAATTCACCCCTCCACTTT
TRBJ1-2	many	NA	TRBV7-2	CASSLVHQPHTF	TGTGCCAGCAGCTTAGTACATCAACCCCACACCTTC
TRBJ2-3	many	TRBD1	TRBV5-1	CASSLDREWDTQYF	TGCGCCAGCAGCCTTGACAGGGAATGGGATACGCAGTATTTT
TRBJ2-2	many	TRBD2	TRBV20-1	CSARKSGATGELFF	TGCAGTGCTCGAAAGAGCGGGGCTACCGGGGAGCTGTTTTTT
TRBJ2-1	many	NA	TRBV20-1	CSASGARYNEQFF	TGCAGTGCTTCGGGGGCTCGTTACAATGAGCAGTTCTTC
TRBJ1-2	many	NA	TRBV27	CAAGPGAHYGYTF	TGTGCCGCTGGGCCAGGGGCACACTATGGCTACACCTTC